The text below deals with one T cell receptor (beta chain). The antigen is unknown. The data stem from a study of cytomegalovirus exposure and HLA in healthy donors. Overall study context: Tens of millions of unique TCRs from HLA-typed donors made up an early data release. Study-wide results and caveats: In most subjects, TCR beta sequences reportedly gave accurate predictions of HLA-A and HLA-B alleles. With further analysis later on, most CMV-associated TCR beta chains appeared HLA-restricted. In an earlier analysis, productive rearrangement rates for most beta V segments clustered near 87% or 30%.

The CDR3 covers 14 residues. The primer mix had 60 Vbeta and 13 Jbeta primers. Method: immunoSEQ multiplex PCR; TCRdb's copy keeps in-frame clones and lacks some. The sample has about 160,000 clones, approximately 76% seen once. The receptor's source is a man between 60 and 70 years old in good health and CMV-seronegative. V and J are TRBV21-1 and TRBJ2-7; the DNA was not compared with TRBD1, the D call given in the table. TRBV21-1 is classified as a pseudogene. What was sequenced was PBMCs. The CDR3 loop is CASSLWRTDYEQYF. The CDR3 nucleotides are TGTGCCAGCAGCCTCTGGAGGACAGACTACGAGCAGTACTTC.